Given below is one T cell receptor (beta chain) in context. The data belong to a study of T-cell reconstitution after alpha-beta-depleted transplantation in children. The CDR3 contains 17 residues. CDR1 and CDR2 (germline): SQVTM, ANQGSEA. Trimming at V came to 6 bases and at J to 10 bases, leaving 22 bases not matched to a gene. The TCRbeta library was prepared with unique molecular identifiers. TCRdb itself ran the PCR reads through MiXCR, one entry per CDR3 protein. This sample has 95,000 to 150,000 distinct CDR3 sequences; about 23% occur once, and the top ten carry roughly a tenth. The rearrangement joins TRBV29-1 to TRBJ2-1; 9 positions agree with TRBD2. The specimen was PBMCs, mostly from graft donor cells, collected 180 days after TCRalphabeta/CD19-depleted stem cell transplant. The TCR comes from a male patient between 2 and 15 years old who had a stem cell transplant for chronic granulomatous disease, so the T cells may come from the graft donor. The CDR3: CSVVLSLAGVPVGEQFF. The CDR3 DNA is TGCAGCGTAGTACTATCATTAGCGGGAGTTCCCGTAGGGGAGCAGTTCTTC.